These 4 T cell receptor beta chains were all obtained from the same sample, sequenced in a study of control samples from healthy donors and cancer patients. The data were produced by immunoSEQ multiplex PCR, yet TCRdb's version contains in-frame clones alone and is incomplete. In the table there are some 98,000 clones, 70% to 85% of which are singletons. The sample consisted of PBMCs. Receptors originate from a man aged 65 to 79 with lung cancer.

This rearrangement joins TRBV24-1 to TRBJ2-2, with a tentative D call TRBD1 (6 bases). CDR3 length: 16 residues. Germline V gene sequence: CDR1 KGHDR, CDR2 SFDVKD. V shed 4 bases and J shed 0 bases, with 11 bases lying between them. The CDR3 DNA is TGTGCCACCAGTGAAATCTGGACAGCGAACACCGGGGAGCTGTTTTTT. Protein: CATSEIWTANTGELFF.

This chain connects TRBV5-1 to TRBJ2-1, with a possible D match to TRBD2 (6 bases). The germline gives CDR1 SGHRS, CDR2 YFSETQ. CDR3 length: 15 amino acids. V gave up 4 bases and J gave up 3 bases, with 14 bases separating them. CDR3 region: CASSASDGGYNEQFF. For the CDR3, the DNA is TGCGCCAGCAGCGCCTCCGACGGGGGCTACAATGAGCAGTTCTTC.

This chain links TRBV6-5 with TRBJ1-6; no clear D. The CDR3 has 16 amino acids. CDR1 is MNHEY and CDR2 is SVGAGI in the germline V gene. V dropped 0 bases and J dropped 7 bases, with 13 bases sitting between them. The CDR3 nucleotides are TGTGCCAGCAGTTACTCGGCAGCCGTAGGGAATTCACCCCTCCACTTT. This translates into CASSYSAAVGNSPLHF.

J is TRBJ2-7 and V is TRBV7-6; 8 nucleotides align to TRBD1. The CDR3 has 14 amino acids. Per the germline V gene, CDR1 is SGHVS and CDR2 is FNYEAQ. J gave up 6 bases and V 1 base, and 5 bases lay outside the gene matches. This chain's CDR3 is CASSLGQGASEQYF. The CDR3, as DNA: TGTGCCAGCAGCTTAGGGCAGGGGGCGAGCGAGCAGTACTTC.